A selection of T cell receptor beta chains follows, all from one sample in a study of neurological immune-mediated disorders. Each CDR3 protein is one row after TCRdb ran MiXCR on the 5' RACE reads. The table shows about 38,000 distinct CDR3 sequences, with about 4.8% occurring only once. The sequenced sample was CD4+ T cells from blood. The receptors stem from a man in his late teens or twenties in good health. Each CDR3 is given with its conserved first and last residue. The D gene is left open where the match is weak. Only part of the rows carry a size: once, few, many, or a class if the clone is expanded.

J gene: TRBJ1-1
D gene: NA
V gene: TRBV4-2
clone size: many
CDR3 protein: CASSQDFGMNTEAFF
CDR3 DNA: TGTGCCAGCAGCCAAGATTTCGGGATGAACACTGAAGCTTTCTTT

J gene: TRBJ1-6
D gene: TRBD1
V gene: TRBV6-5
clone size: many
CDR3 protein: CASSYFTGTGGNRYSPLHF
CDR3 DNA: TGTGCCAGCAGTTACTTTACCGGGACAGGCGGGAACCGATATTCACCCCTCCACTTT

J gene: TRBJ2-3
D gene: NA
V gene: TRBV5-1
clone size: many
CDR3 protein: CASRQGQTTDTQYF
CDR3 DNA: TGCGCCAGCAGACAAGGACAGACCACAGATACGCAGTATTTT

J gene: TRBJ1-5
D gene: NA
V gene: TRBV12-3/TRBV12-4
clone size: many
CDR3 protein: CASSITDSNQPQHF
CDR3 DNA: TGTGCCAGCAGTATTACAGATAGCAATCAGCCCCAGCATTTT

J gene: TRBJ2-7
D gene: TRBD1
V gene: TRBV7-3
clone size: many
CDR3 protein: CASSPDRAVPYEQYF
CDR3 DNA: TGTGCCAGCAGTCCCGACAGGGCGGTTCCGTACGAGCAGTACTTC

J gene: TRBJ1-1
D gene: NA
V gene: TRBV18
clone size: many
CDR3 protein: CASSPQGMNTEAFF
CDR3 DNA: TGTGCCAGCTCACCCCAGGGGATGAACACTGAAGCTTTCTTT

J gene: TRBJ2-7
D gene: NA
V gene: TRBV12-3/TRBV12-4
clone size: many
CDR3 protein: CASTLSGGLLYEQYF
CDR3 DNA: TGTGCCAGCACCCTCTCCGGGGGACTCCTCTACGAGCAGTACTTC

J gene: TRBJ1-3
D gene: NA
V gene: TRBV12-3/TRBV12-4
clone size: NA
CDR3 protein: CASRSTGSGNTIYF
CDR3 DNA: TGTGCCAGCAGATCGACAGGCTCTGGAAACACCATATATTTT

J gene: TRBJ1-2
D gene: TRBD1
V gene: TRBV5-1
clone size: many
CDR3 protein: CASSWGQGMSGYGYTF
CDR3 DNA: TGCGCCAGCAGCTGGGGACAGGGGATGTCAGGGTATGGCTACACCTTC

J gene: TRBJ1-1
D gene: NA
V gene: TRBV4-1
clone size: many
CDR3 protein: CASRGPLLNTEAFF
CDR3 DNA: TGCGCCAGCAGGGGACCGCTACTGAACACTGAAGCTTTCTTT

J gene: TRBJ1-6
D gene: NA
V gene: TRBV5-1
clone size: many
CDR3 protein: CASSLAGSLGNGSPLHF
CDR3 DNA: TGCGCCAGCAGCTTGGCCGGCAGCCTGGGAAATGGATCACCCCTCCACTTT

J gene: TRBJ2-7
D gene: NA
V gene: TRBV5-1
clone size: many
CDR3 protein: CASSLARDGAWAYEQYF
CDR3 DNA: TGCGCCAGCAGCTTGGCCAGGGATGGGGCCTGGGCCTACGAGCAGTACTTC

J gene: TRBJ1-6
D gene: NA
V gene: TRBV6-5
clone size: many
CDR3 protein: CASSYSSTGFWSPLHF
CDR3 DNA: TGTGCCAGCAGTTACTCGAGTACGGGATTTTGGTCACCCCTCCACTTT

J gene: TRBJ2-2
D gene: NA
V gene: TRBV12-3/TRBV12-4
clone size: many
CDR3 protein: CASSKGVANTGELFF
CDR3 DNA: TGTGCCAGCAGTAAGGGGGTCGCGAACACCGGGGAGCTGTTTTTT

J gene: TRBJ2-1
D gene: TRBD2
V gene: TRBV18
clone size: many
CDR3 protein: CASSPLASGTYNEQFF
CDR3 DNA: TGTGCCAGCTCACCACTTGCTAGCGGAACGTACAATGAGCAGTTCTTC

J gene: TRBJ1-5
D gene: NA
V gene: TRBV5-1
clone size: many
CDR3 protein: CASSPGGDQPQHF
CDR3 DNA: TGCGCCAGCAGCCCTGGGGGGGACCAGCCCCAGCATTTT

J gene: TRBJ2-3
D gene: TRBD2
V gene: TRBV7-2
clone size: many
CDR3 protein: CASSPSQGGGRGGSQYF
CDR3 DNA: TGTGCCAGCAGCCCTTCGCAGGGCGGGGGACGTGGAGGATCGCAGTATTTT

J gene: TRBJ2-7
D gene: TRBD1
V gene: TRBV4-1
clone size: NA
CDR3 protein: CASSQGYSQGAYEQYF
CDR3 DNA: TGCGCCAGCAGCCAAGGTTATTCCCAGGGGGCCTACGAGCAGTACTTC

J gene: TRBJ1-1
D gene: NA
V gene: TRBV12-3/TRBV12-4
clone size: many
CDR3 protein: CASRFARNTEAFF
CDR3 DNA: TGTGCCAGCCGTTTCGCTAGGAACACTGAAGCTTTCTTT

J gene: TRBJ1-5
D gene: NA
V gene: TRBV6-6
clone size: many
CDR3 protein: CASSYGGGRDQPQHF
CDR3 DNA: TGTGCCAGCAGTTACGGGGGGGGGCGCGATCAGCCCCAGCATTTT

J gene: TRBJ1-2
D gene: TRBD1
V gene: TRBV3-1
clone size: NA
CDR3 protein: CASSPGQGYVYTF
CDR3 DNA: TGTGCCAGCAGCCCGGGACAGGGTTATGTGTACACCTTC

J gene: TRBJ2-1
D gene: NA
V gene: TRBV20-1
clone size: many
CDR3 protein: CSALGNEQFF
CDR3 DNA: TGCAGTGCTCTCGGGAATGAGCAGTTCTTC

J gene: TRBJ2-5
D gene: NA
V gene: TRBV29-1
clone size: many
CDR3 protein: CSVEDLRGVGGQETQYF
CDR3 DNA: TGCAGCGTTGAAGATCTTCGAGGCGTAGGGGGCCAAGAGACCCAGTACTTC

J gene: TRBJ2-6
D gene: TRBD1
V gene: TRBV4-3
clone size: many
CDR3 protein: CASSHLGQGRMSGANVLTF
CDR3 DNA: TGCGCCAGCAGCCACCTCGGACAGGGCCGAATGTCTGGGGCCAACGTCCTGACTTTC

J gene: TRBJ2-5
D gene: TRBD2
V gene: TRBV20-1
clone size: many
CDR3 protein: CSAFPLLAGSQETQYF
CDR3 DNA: TGCAGTGCTTTCCCCCTACTAGCGGGTAGCCAAGAGACCCAGTACTTC

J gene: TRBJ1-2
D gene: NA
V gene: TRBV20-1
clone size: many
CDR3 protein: CSARSGYSYTF
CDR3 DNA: TGCAGTGCCAGGAGTGGTTATAGCTACACCTTC

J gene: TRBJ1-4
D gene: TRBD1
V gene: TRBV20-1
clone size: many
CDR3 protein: CSARIQGRNEKLFF
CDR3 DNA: TGCAGTGCTAGGATACAGGGGAGGAACGAAAAACTGTTTTTT

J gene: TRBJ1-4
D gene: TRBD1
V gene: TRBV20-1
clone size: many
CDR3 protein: CSASDRGFGGNEKLFF
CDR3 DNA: TGCAGTGCAAGCGACAGGGGGTTTGGGGGAAACGAAAAACTGTTTTTT

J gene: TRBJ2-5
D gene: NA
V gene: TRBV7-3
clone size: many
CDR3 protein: CASSSFGASETQYF
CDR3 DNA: TGTGCCAGCAGCTCCTTCGGCGCGTCAGAGACCCAGTACTTC

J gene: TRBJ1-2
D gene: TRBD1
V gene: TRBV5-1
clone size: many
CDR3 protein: CASSRSGTGEQGYTF
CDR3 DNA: TGCGCCAGCAGCCGCTCCGGGACAGGGGAACAGGGCTACACCTTC

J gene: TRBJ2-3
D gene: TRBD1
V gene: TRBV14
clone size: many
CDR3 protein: CASSQDPGGSDTQYF
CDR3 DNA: TGTGCCAGCAGCCAAGACCCAGGGGGCTCAGATACGCAGTATTTT

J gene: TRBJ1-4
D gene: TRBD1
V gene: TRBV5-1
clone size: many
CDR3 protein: CASSTARGSDEKLFF
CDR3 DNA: TGCGCCAGCAGCACTGCCAGGGGGAGCGATGAAAAACTGTTTTTT

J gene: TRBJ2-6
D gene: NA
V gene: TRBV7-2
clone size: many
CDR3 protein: CASRPPWSGANVLTF
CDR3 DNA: TGTGCCAGCCGCCCTCCCTGGTCTGGGGCCAACGTCCTGACTTTC

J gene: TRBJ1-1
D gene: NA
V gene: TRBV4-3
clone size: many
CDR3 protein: CASSQIARNTEAFF
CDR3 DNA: TGCGCCAGCAGCCAAATCGCGCGGAACACTGAAGCTTTCTTT

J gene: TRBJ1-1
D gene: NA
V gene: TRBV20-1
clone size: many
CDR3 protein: CSAIRGNTEAFF
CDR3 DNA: TGCAGTGCAATCAGGGGGAACACTGAAGCTTTCTTT

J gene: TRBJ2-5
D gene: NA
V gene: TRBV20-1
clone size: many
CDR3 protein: CSASGVQETQYF
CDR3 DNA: TGCAGTGCTAGCGGGGTCCAAGAGACCCAGTACTTC

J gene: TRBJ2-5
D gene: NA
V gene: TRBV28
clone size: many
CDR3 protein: CASSPSGTAQETQYF
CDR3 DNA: TGTGCCAGCAGTCCCTCCGGGACCGCACAAGAGACCCAGTACTTC

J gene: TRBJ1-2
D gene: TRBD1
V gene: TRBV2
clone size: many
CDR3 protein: CASKPTGVGYTF
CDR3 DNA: TGTGCCAGCAAACCAACAGGGGTTGGCTACACCTTC

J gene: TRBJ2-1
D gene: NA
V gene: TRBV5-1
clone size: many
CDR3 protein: CASSLSIAGQNNEQFF
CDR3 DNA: TGCGCCAGCAGCCTGTCGATTGCGGGACAGAACAATGAGCAGTTCTTC

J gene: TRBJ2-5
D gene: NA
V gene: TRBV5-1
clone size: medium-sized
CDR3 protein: CASSFGQGRETQYF
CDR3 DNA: TGCGCCAGCAGCTTCGGGCAGGGGCGCGAGACCCAGTACTTC

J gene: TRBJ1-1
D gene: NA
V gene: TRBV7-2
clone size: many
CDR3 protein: CASRPSSNTEAFF
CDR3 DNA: TGTGCCAGCAGGCCGAGCTCGAACACTGAAGCTTTCTTT

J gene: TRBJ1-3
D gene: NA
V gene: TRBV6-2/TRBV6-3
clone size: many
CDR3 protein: CAIRQISGNTIYF
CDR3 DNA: TGTGCCATCAGACAGATCTCTGGAAACACCATATATTTT

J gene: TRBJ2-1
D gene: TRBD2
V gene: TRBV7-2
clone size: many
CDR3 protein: CASSLGLAATNEQFF
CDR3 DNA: TGTGCCAGCAGCTTAGGACTAGCGGCGACCAATGAGCAGTTCTTC

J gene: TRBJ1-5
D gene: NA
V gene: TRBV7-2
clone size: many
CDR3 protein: CASSPTGYQPQHF
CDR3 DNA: TGTGCCAGCAGCCCGACCGGATATCAGCCCCAGCATTTT

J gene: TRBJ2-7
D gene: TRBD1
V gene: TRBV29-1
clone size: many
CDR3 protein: CSGRKPGQGAGEQYF
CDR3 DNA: TGCAGCGGCCGAAAACCGGGACAGGGGGCTGGCGAGCAGTACTTC

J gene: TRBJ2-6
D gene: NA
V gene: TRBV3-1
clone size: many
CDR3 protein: CASSPQLTGANVLTF
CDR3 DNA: TGTGCCAGCAGCCCCCAATTGACTGGGGCCAACGTCCTGACTTTC

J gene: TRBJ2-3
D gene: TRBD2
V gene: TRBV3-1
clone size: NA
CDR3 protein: CARSQALAGTDTQYF
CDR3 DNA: TGTGCAAGAAGCCAAGCACTAGCGGGGACAGATACGCAGTATTTT

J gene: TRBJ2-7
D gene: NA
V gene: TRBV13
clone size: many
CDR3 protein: CASSVRRGVPSYEQYF
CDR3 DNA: TGTGCCAGCAGCGTACGAAGGGGGGTCCCCTCCTACGAGCAGTACTTC

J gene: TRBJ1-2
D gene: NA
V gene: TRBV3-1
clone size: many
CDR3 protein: CASSQEGVDYGYTF
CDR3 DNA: TGTGCCAGCAGCCAAGAGGGGGTGGACTATGGCTACACCTTC

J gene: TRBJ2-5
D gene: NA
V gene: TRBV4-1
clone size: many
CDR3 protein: CASSQGARGRETQYF
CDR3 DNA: TGCGCCAGCAGCCAAGGAGCCAGGGGAAGAGAGACCCAGTACTTC

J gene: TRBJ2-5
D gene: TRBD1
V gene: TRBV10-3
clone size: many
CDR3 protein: CAIRPGQGAETQYF
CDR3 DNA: TGTGCCATCAGACCAGGACAGGGGGCGGAGACCCAGTACTTC

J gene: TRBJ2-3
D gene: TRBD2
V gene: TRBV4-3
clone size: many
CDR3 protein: CASSQSRGGTDTQYF
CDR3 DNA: TGCGCCAGCAGCCAATCCCGGGGGGGCACAGATACGCAGTATTTT

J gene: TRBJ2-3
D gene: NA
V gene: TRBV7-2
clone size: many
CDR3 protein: CASSNAPVTQYF
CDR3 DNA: TGTGCCAGCAGCAACGCCCCGGTCACGCAGTATTTT

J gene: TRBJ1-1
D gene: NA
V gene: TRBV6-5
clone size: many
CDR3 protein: CASSYERGNTEAFF
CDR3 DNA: TGTGCCAGCAGTTACGAGCGGGGGAACACTGAAGCTTTCTTT

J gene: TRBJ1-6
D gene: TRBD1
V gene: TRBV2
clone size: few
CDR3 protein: CASRETGARGSPLHF
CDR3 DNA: TGTGCCAGCAGGGAAACAGGGGCTCGGGGTTCACCCCTCCACTTT

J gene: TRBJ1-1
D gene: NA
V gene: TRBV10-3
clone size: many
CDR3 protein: CAISESGATEAFF
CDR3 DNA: TGTGCCATCAGTGAGTCGGGGGCGACTGAAGCTTTCTTT

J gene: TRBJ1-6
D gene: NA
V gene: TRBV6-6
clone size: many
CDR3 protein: CASSFRPLSSPLHF
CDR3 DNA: TGTGCCAGCAGTTTCCGTCCTCTTAGTTCACCCCTCCACTTT